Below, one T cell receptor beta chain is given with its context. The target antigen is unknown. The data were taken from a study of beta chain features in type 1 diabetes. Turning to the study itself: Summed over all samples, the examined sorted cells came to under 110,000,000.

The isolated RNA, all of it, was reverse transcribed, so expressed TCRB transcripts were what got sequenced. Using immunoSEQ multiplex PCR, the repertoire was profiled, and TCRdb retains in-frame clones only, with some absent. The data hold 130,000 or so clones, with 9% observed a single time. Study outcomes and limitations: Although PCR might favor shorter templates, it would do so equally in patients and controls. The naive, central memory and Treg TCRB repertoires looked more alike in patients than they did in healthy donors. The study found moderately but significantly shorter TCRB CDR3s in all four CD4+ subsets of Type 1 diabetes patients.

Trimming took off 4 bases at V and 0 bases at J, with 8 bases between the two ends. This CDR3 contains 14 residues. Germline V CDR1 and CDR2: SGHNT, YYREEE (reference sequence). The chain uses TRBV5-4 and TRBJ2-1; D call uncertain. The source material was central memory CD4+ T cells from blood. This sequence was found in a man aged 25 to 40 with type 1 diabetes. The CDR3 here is CASSRYSSYNEQFF. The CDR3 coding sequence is TGTGCCAGCAGCCGTTATAGCTCCTACAATGAGCAGTTCTTC.